The clone carrying this T cell receptor (beta chain) was seen only once. TCRdb's copy holds only in-frame clones and misses some; the assay was immunoSEQ multiplex PCR. The sample includes more than 40,000 clones, over 80% seen only once; the top ten take approximately 0.68%. The source of the sample is a study of T cell changes during pregnancy in multiple sclerosis. Germline CDR1 reads GTSNPN; CDR2 reads SVGIG (reference sequence). Trimming left V 1 base short and J 4 bases short, with 13 bases between. This CDR3 contains 14 residues. This sequence originates from a female donor with multiple sclerosis, enrolled in a pregnancy study. This chain uses TRBV30 with TRBJ1-2; no firm D call. Source: CD4+ T cells from peripheral blood mononuclear cells, taken in the third trimester of pregnancy. The CDR3 is CAWSAPGRVYGYTF. DNA for the CDR3: TGTGCCTGGAGTGCGCCCGGGAGGGTCTATGGCTACACCTTC.